Following are 5 T cell receptor beta chains from one sample sequenced in a study of cytomegalovirus exposure and HLA in healthy donors. Assay used: immunoSEQ multiplex PCR; TCRdb lists only in-frame clones, some missing. The sample contains roughly 70,000 clones, approximately 97% of which appear only once. Input material: PBMCs. Every receptor here comes from a woman younger than 35 in good health and CMV-seropositive.

This chain joins TRBV7-2 and TRBJ2-7; D not certain. Trimming took off 5 bases at V and 2 bases at J, with 16 bases between the two ends. CDR3 length equals 15 residues. The germline V gene encodes CDR1 SGHTA and CDR2 FQGNSA. The CDR3 sequence: CASSPKPLGAYEQYF. The CDR3 DNA sequence: TGTGCCAGCAGCCCCAAACCCTTGGGCGCCTACGAGCAGTACTTC. Based on the CDR3 plus reference TRBV7-2 and TRBJ2-7, the full variable domain is GAGVSQSPSNKVTEKGKDVELRCDPISGHTALYWYRQSLGQGLEFLIYFQGNSAPDKSGLPSDRFSAERTGGSVSTLTIQRTQQEDSAVYLCASSPKPLGAYEQYFGPGTRLTVT.

V gene TRBV5-6 combines with J gene TRBJ2-7; unclear D gene. The CDR3 sequence is 14 residues long. Germline CDR1 and CDR2: SGHDT and YYEEEE. V lost 0 bases to trimming and J lost 3 bases, with 10 bases between them. The DNA for the CDR3 is TGTGCCAGCAGCTTGGCGTCTGCCAGCTACGAGCAGTACTTC. Translation: CASSLASASYEQYF.

This chain links TRBV6-5 with TRBJ1-1, with D tentatively TRBD1 (6 bases). V was cut by 6 bases and J by 7 bases, with 15 bases left in between. Germline-derived CDR1 and CDR2 are MNHEY and SVGAGI. The CDR3 runs to 13 residues. The CDR3 is CASSPGQPDEAFF. The CDR3 DNA reads TGTGCCAGCAGCCCTGGACAGCCCGATGAAGCTTTCTTT.

The rearrangement joins TRBV7-9 to TRBJ2-3, with 7 bases fitting TRBD1. CDR1 is SEHNR, CDR2 FQNEAQ, per germline (reference sequence). The V and J ends lost 0 bases and 0 bases, in that order; junction bases with no gene match: 6. This CDR3 is built from 17 residues. CDR3 nucleotides: TGTGCCAGCAGCTTAGCTCTAGGACAGGAGAGCACAGATACGCAGTATTTT. Encoded protein: CASSLALGQESTDTQYF.

This clone was recorded a few times. This chain uses TRBV4-2 with TRBJ2-2, with 10 bases matching TRBD2. V lost 1 base to trimming and J lost 4 bases; unmatched junction nucleotides: 0. CDR1 is LGHNA and CDR2 is YNFKEQ in the germline V gene. This CDR3 region has 15 residues. CDR3 coding DNA: TGTGCCAGCAGCCAAGCTAGCGGGAGCACCGGGGAGCTGTTTTTT. Translated: CASSQASGSTGELFF.